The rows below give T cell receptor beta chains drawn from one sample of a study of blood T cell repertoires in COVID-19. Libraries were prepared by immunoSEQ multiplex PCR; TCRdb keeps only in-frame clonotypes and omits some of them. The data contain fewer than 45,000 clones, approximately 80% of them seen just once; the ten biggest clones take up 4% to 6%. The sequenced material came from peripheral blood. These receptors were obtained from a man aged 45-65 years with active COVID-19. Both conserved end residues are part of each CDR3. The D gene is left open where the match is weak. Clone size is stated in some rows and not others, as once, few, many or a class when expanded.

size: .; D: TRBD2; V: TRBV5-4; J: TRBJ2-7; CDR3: CASSLGLAGDYDEQYF; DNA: TGTGCCAGCAGCCTGGGACTAGCGGGGGACTACGACGAGCAGTACTTC
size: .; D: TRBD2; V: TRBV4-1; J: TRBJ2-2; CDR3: CASSQGTSGGTGELFF; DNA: TGCGCCAGCAGCCAAGGGACTAGCGGGGGCACCGGGGAGCTGTTTTTT
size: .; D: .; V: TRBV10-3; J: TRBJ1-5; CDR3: CAISVGGKEPQHF; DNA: TGTGCCATCAGTGTCGGGGGAAAGGAGCCCCAGCATTTT
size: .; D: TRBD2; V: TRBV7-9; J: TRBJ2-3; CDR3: CASSLVGGSNTQYF; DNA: TGTGCCAGCAGCTTAGTCGGGGGGTCAAATACGCAGTATTTT
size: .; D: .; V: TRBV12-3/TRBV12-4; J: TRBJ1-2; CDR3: CASSLRGGYGYTF; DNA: TGTGCCAGCAGTTTACGGGGGGGCTATGGCTACACCTTC
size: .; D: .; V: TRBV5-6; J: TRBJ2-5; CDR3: CAAGSGTLKETQYF; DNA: TGTGCCGCCGGTTCCGGGACACTAAAAGAGACCCAGTACTTC
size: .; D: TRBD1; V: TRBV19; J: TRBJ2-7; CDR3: CASSLRQGLYEQYF; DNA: TGTGCCAGTAGTCTGAGACAGGGCCTATACGAGCAGTACTTC
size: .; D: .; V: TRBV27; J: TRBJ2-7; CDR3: CASSWVAGNYEQYF; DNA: TGTGCCAGCAGTTGGGTCGCAGGGAACTACGAGCAGTACTTC
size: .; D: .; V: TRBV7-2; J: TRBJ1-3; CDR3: CASSSRNTIYF; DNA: TGTGCCAGCAGTTCAAGAAACACCATATATTTT
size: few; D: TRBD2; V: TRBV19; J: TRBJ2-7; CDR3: CASRPSGGSYEQYF; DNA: TGTGCCAGTAGACCTAGCGGGGGCTCCTACGAGCAGTACTTC
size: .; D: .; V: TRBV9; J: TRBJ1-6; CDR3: CASSEQGTWDSPLHF; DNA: TGTGCCAGCAGCGAACAGGGTACGTGGGATTCACCCCTCCACTTT
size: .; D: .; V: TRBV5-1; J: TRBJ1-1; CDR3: CASSLTRGDTEAFF; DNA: TGCGCCAGCAGCCTCACACGGGGGGACACTGAAGCTTTCTTT
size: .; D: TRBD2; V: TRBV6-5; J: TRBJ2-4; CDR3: CASSYGGAAKNIQYF; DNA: TGCGCCAGCAGTTACGGGGGGGCAGCCAAAAACATTCAGTACTTC
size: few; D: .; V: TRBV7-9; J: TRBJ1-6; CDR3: CASSLGPWGAPLHF; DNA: TGTGCCAGCAGCTTAGGGCCGTGGGGGGCACCCCTCCACTTT
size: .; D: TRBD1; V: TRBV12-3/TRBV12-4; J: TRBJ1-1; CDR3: CATRGGLGTEAFF; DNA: TGTGCCACCAGGGGGGGATTGGGCACTGAAGCTTTCTTT
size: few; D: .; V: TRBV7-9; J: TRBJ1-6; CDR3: CASSLAGDYSPLHF; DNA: TGTGCCAGCAGCTTAGCCGGGGATTATTCACCCCTCCACTTT
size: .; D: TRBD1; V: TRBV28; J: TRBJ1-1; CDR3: CAILSGQGAVSTEAFF; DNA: TGTGCCATTCTCTCGGGACAGGGGGCTGTAAGCACTGAAGCTTTCTTT
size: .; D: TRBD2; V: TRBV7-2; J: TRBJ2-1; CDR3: CASSLAPGLAGAGNEQFF; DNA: TGTGCCAGCAGCTTAGCGCCGGGACTAGCGGGGGCTGGGAATGAGCAGTTCTTC
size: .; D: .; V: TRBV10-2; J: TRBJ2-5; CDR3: CASSESTGRGTQYF; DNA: TGCGCCAGCAGTGAGTCGACAGGCCGCGGGACCCAGTACTTC
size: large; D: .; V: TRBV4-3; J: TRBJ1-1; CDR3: CASSQDGSLTEAFF; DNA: TGCGCCAGCAGCCAAGATGGTAGTCTAACTGAAGCTTTCTTT
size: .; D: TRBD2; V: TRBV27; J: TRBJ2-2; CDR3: CASRSGGYTGELFF; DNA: TGTGCCAGCCGAAGCGGGGGGTATACCGGGGAGCTGTTTTTT
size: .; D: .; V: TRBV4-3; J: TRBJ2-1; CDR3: CASSQDLYRGGSEQFF; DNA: TGCGCCAGCAGCCAAGATCTCTACAGGGGGGGATCTGAGCAGTTCTTC
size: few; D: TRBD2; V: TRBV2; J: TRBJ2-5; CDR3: CASSDWTSEQETQYF; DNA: TGTGCCAGCAGTGATTGGACTAGCGAGCAAGAGACCCAGTACTTC
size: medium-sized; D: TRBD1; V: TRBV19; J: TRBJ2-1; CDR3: CASSILGQGRNEQFF; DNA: TGTGCCAGTAGTATCCTCGGACAGGGAAGGAATGAGCAGTTCTTC
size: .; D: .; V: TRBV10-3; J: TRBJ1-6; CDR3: CAIRDTDSPLHF; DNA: TGTGCCATCAGGGACACAGATTCACCCCTCCACTTT
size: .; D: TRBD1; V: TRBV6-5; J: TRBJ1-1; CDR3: CASSYSGDRPAFF; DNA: TGTGCCAGCAGTTACTCGGGGGACAGGCCAGCTTTCTTT
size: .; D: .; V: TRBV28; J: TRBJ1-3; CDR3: CASSAVYSGNTIYF; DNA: TGTGCCAGCAGCGCGGTCTACTCTGGAAACACCATATATTTT
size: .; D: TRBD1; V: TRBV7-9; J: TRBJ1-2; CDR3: CASSTTMTGNVGYTF; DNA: TGTGCCAGCAGCACGACCATGACAGGGAACGTAGGCTACACCTTC
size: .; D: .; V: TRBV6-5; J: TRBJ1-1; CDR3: CASSFSTRRGSTEAFF; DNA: TGTGCCAGCAGTTTCTCGACACGGAGGGGAAGCACTGAAGCTTTCTTT
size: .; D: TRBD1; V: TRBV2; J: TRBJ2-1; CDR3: CASHPGQTYNEQFF; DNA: TGTGCCAGCCACCCGGGACAGACCTACAATGAGCAGTTCTTC
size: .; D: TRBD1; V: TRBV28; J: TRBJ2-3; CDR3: CASSEGQAYGHPSDTQYF; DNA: TGTGCCAGCAGCGAGGGACAGGCATACGGACATCCATCAGATACGCAGTATTTT
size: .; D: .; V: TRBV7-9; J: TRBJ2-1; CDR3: CASSTQGVRLDEQFF; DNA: TGTGCCAGCAGCACACAGGGAGTCAGATTGGATGAGCAGTTCTTC
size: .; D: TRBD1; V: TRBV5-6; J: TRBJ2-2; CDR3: CASSWDRSNTGELFF; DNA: TGTGCCAGCAGCTGGGACAGGAGCAACACCGGGGAGCTGTTTTTT
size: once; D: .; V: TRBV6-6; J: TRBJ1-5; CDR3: CASSFPTGNSNQPQHF; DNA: TGTGCCAGCAGTTTCCCTACAGGTAATAGCAATCAGCCCCAGCATTTT
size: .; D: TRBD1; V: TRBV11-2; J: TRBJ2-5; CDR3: CASSRDRGSEETQYF; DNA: TGTGCCAGCAGCAGAGACAGGGGTAGTGAAGAGACCCAGTACTTC
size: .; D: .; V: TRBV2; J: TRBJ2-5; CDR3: CANQRDYQETQYF; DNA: TGTGCCAACCAACGGGACTACCAAGAGACCCAGTACTTC
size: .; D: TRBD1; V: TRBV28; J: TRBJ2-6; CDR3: CASTPGGGESGANVLTF; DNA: TGTGCCAGCACCCCAGGGGGTGGGGAGTCTGGGGCCAACGTCCTGACTTTC
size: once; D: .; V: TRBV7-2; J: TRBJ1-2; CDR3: CASSYWGGERDYGYTF; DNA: TGTGCCAGCAGCTACTGGGGAGGGGAGAGAGACTATGGCTACACCTTC
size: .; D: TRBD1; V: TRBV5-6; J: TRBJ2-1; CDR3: CASSGGDRRYNEQFF; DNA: TGTGCCAGCAGCGGAGGGGACAGGCGGTACAATGAGCAGTTCTTC
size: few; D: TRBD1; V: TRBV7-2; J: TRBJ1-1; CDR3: CASAGQSNTEAFF; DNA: TGTGCCAGTGCGGGACAGTCGAACACTGAAGCTTTCTTT
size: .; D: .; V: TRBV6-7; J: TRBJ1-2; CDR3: CASTERDRHYGYTF; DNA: TGTGCCAGCACCGAGAGAGACAGGCACTATGGCTACACCTTC
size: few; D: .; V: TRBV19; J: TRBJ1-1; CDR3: CASSTTSMNTEAFF; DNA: TGTGCCAGTAGTACGACATCTATGAACACTGAAGCTTTCTTT
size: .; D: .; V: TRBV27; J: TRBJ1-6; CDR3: CASSLLPFSSPLHF; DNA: TGTGCCAGCAGTTTACTACCGTTTAGTTCACCCCTCCACTTT
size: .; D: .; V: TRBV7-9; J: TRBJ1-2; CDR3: CASSLGAGYGYTF; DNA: TGTGCCAGCAGCTTAGGGGCAGGGTATGGCTACACCTTC
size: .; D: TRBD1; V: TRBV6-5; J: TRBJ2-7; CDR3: CASSYSGQALYEQYF; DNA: TGTGCCAGCAGTTACTCCGGACAGGCCCTCTACGAGCAGTACTTC
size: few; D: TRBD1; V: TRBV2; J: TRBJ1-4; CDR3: CASRTTGKGEKLFF; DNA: TGTGCCAGCAGAACGACAGGGAAGGGAGAAAAACTGTTTTTT
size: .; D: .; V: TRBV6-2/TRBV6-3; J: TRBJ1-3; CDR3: CASSYMRSSGNTIYF; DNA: TGTGCCAGCAGTTACATGAGGAGCTCTGGAAACACCATATATTTT
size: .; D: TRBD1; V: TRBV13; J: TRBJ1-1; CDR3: CASTLGGRSRNTEAFF; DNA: TGTGCCAGCACCCTAGGGGGCAGGTCAAGGAACACTGAAGCTTTCTTT
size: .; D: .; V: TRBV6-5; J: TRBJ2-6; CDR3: CASSSTGSGANVLTF; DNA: TGTGCCAGCAGTTCGACAGGCTCTGGGGCCAACGTCCTGACTTTC
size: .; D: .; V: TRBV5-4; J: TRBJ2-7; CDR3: CASSLAGFYEQYF; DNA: TGTGCCAGCAGCTTGGCCGGGTTTTACGAGCAGTACTTC
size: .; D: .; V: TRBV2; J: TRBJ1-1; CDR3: CASRGTGWAEAFF; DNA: TGTGCCAGCAGAGGTACAGGGTGGGCTGAAGCTTTCTTT
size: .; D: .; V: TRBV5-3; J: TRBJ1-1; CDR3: CARSTSGNTEAFF; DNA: TGTGCCAGAAGCACCTCGGGGAACACTGAAGCTTTCTTT
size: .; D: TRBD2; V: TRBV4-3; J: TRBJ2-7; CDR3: CASSQGLAGGRRDEQYF; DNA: TGCGCCAGCAGCCAGGGGCTAGCGGGGGGTAGGAGGGACGAGCAGTACTTC
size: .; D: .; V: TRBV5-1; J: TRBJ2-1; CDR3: CASSLGRNNEQFF; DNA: TGCGCCAGCAGCTTAGGGAGGAACAATGAGCAGTTCTTC
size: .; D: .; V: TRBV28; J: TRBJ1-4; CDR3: CASSSHFTGGEAVDEKLFF; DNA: TGTGCCAGCAGCTCACATTTTACGGGGGGCGAGGCTGTAGATGAAAAACTGTTTTTT